The clone carrying this T cell receptor beta chain was counted ten times or more. Time point denoted: longitudinal time-point 1 (baseline). These data originate in a study of neurological immune-mediated disorders. TCRdb reprocessed the 5' RACE reads via MiXCR and lists one record per CDR3 protein. The sample has tens of thousands of distinct CDR3 sequences, approximately 15% seen once. The TCR was taken from a female donor with HTLV-1-associated myelopathy (HAM/TSP). Sequencing was performed on PBMCs.

Here the CDR3 reads CASSAGVSYGYTF. In nucleotides, the CDR3 is TGTGCCAGCAGTGCAGGGGTTTCCTATGGCTACACCTTC. The genes are TRBV25-1 and TRBJ1-2; TRBD1 is a possible D gene (6 bases). Germline V gives CDR1 MGHDK, CDR2 SYGVNS. The CDR3 runs 13 residues. Deletions cut 4 bases from V and 4 bases from J, with 10 bases between.